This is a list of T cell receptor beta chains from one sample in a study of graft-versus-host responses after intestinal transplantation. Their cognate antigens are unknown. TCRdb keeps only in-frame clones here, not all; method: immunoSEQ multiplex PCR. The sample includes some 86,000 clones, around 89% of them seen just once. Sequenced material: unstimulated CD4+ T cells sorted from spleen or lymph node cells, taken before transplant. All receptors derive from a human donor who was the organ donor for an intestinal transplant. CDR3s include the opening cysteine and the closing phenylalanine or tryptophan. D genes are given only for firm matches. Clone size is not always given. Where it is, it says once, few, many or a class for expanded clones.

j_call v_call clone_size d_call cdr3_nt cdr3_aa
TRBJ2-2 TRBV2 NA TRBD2 TGTGCCAGCAGTGAAGCGCTTGCCGGGGGGGTGGTCGGGGAGCTGTTTTTT CASSEALAGGVVGELFF
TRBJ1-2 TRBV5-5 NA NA TGTGCCAGCAGCTTGCGTCGGCCACTAGACTATGGCTACACCTTC CASSLRRPLDYGYTF
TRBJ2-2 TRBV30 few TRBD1 TGTGCCTGGGGGACAGGGCACACCGGGGAGCTGTTTTTT CAWGTGHTGELFF
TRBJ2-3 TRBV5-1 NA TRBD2 TGCGCCAGCAGCCTCAGCGGGGGGACAGATACGCAGTATTTT CASSLSGGTDTQYF
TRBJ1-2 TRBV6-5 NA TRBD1 TGTGCCAGCAGTTACTCGGGGGACAGCCCTAACTATGGCTACACCTTC CASSYSGDSPNYGYTF
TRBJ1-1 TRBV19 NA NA TGTGCCGGGCACAACACTGAAGCTTTCTTT CAGHNTEAFF
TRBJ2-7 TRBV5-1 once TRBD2 TGCGCCAGCAGCTATAGCGGGGACTACGAGCAGTACTTC CASSYSGDYEQYF
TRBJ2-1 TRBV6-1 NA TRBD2 TGTGCCAGCACAGTAGCGGGGGCCTGGCACAATGAGCAGTTCTTC CASTVAGAWHNEQFF
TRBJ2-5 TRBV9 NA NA TGTGCCAGCGCCCAAGGGGGTTTTCGAGAGACCCAGTACTTC CASAQGGFRETQYF
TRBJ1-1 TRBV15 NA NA TGTGCCACCACAGGGTCGGGCGGCAAACGACACTATCCGGCAGCTTTCTTT CATTGSGGKRHYPAAFF
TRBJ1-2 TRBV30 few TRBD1 TGTGCCTGGAGTGCCTACGGGACAGGCCTCACCTTC CAWSAYGTGLTF
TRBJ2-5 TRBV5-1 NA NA TGCGCCAGCAGCCCGGACAGTACCCAAGAGACCCAGTACTTC CASSPDSTQETQYF
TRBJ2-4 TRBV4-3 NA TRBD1 TGCGCCAGCAGCCCCGATCCACCCCAGGGGGAAGCGGCCAAAAACATTCAGTACTTC CASSPDPPQGEAAKNIQYF
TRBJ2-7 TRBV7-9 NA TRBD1 TGTGCCAGCAGCGGGACAGGGCCCTACGAGCAGTACTTC CASSGTGPYEQYF
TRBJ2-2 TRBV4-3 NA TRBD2 TGCGCCAGCAGCCAAGTAAGGGCGGGAGAGGGCACCGGGGAGCTGTTTTTT CASSQVRAGEGTGELFF
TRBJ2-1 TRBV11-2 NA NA TGTGCCAGCAGCTTTCGTACTAAGCAGAATGAGCAGTTCTTC CASSFRTKQNEQFF
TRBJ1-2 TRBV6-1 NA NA TGTGCCAGCAGTGGTTCGGGGATCTATGGCTACACCTTC CASSGSGIYGYTF
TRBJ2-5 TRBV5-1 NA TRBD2 TGCGCCAGCAGCACCGGGGTAGCGGGGCAAGAGACCCAGTACTTC CASSTGVAGQETQYF
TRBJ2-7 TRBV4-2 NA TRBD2 TGTGCCAGCGGTGGTAGCGGGAGGGTTAGCTCCTACGAGCAGTACTTC CASGGSGRVSSYEQYF
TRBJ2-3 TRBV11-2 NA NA TGTGCCAGCAGCTCCAACGGGGGCACAGATACGCAGTATTTT CASSSNGGTDTQYF
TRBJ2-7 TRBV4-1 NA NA TGCGCCAGCAGCCACCCCGGGAGGCGGGACAGGACGGAATTC CASSHPGRRDRTEF
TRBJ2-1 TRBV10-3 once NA TGTGCCATCAGTGCTGGGGGGACTTCCTACAATGAGCAGTTCTTC CAISAGGTSYNEQFF
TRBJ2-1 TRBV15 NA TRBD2 TGTGCCACCAGCCCGGGAGGTGACTACAATGAGCAGTTCTTC CATSPGGDYNEQFF
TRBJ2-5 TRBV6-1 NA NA TGTGCCAGCAACACGCCCCGTTGGTGGCAGTACTTC CASNTPRWWQYF
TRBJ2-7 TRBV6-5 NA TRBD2 TGTGCCAGCAGTAAGACTAGCGGCAACTACGAGCAGTACTTC CASSKTSGNYEQYF
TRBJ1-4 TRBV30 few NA TGTGCCTGGAGTGTAGGGGGAGGGGCTGGTGAAAAACTGTTTTTT CAWSVGGGAGEKLFF
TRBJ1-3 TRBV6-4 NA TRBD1 TGTGCCAGCCGATGGACAGGGGCCGGTTCTGCTGGAAACACCATATATTTT CASRWTGAGSAGNTIYF
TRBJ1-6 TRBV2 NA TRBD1 TGTGCCAGCAGCGGACCGACAGGGGTGAATTCACCCCTCCACTTT CASSGPTGVNSPLHF
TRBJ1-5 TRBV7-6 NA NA TGTGCCAGCAGCTCCGGGACTGCGAATCAGCCCCAGCATTTT CASSSGTANQPQHF
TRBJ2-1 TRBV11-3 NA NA TGTGCCAGCAGCTTAGAGAGTTCGAGGCACAATGAGCAGTTCTTC CASSLESSRHNEQFF
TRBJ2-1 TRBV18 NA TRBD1 TGTGCCAGCTCACCAACGACAGGGGCTTACAATGAGCAGTTCTTC CASSPTTGAYNEQFF
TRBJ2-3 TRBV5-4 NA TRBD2 TGTGCCAGCAGCTTGCTAGCGGGGTCAGATACGCAGTATTTT CASSLLAGSDTQYF